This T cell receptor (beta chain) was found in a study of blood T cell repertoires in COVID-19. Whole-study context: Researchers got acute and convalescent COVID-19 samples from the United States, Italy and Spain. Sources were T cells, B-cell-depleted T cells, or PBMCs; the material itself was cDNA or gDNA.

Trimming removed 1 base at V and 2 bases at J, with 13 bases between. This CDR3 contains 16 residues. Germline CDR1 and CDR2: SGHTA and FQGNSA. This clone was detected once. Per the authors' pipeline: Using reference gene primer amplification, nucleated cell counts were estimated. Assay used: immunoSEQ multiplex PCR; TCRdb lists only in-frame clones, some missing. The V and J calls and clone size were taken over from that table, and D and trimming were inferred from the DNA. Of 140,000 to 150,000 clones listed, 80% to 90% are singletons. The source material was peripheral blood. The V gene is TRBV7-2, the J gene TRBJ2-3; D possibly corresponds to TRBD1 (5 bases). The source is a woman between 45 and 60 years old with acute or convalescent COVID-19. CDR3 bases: TGTGCCAGCAGCTTAGAGGACATCCCGCTCACAGATACGCAGTATTTT. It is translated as CASSLEDIPLTDTQYF.